The 20 T cell receptor beta chains below come from one sample, sequenced in a study of T cells in Graves' hyperthyroidism and ophthalmopathy. Authors of the study amplified TCR beta CDR3 regions from RNA transcripts. The study used the HTBI primer set for a first-round RT-PCR of the TCR CDR3. TCRdb reprocessed the multiplex PCR reads with MiXCR, giving one entry per CDR3 protein. The sample lists tens of thousands of distinct CDR3 sequences; around 52% were seen once. The sample was blood. The source of these receptors is a woman aged 40-49 years with Graves' ophthalmopathy.

Comments on this clonotype: A much larger clone is a single base away; this may be a read error. The gene calls are TRBV13 and TRBJ1-6; D may be TRBD1 (6 bases). Germline CDR1 reads PRHDT; CDR2 reads FYEKMQ (reference sequence). This CDR3 comprises 15 residues. The CDR3 spells CASSLGQGGNSPPYF. DNA for the CDR3: TGTGCCAGCAGCTTAGGCCAAGGGGGAAATTCACCCCCCTACTTT.

The chain recombines TRBV7-2 with TRBJ2-7, with TRBD2 identical over 10 bases. Germline V gene sequence: CDR1 SGHTA, CDR2 FQGNSA. This CDR3 region has 15 residues. The trim removed 1 base at V and 3 bases at J, leaving 3 bases unmatched. CDR3 bases: TGTGCCAGCAGCTTAGAACTAGCGGGAAACTACGAGCAGTACTTC. Its protein is CASSLELAGNYEQYF.

The V and J genes are TRBV2 and TRBJ2-7; D gene unclear. CDR1 and CDR2 from the germline V gene are SNHLY and FYNNEI. The CDR3 covers 11 residues. V was trimmed by 4 bases and J by 4 bases, leaving 5 bases between them. CDR3 bases: TGTGCCAGCAGTGGGTTTTACGAGCAGTACTTC. This translates into CASSGFYEQYF. Drawing the rest from reference TRBV2 and TRBJ2-7, the complete variable domain is EPEVTQTPSHQVTQMGQEVILRCVPISNHLYFYWYRQILGQKVEFLVSFYNNEISEKSEIFDDQFSVERPDGSNFTLKIRSTKLEDSAMYFCASSGFYEQYFGPGTRLTVT.

This clonotype was recorded many times. The gene calls are TRBV5-4 and TRBJ2-3, with D unresolved. Trimming cost V 0 bases and J 2 bases, with 7 bases left between them. The CDR3 consists of 14 residues. In germline, CDR1 is SGHNT, CDR2 YYREEE (reference sequence). This chain's CDR3 is CASSLVSDTDTQYF. CDR3 nucleotide sequence: TGTGCCAGCAGCTTGGTCTCTGACACAGATACGCAGTATTTT.

In its sample, this clonotype was seen many times. CDR3 loop: CASSSRVDYGYTF. The CDR3 region has the DNA TGTGCCAGCAGTTCCAGGGTAGACTATGGCTACACCTTC. The chain carries TRBV12-3 or TRBV12-4 and TRBJ1-2; possible D gene TRBD1, 5 bases. V shed 4 bases and J shed 3 bases, with 9 bases lying between them. The CDR3 is 13 residues long.

This chain uses TRBV7-4 with TRBJ2-7; 13 bases line up with TRBD2. CDR1 and CDR2 (germline): SGHVT, SQSDAQ. This CDR3 contains 16 residues. Losses at the gene ends were 11 bases for V and 5 bases for J; bases not matched to a gene: 15. This chain's CDR3 is CAWSRTRTSGRNEQYF. In DNA, the CDR3 is TGTGCCTGGAGCCGGACTCGGACTAGCGGGAGAAACGAGCAGTACTTC. The full variable domain, its missing parts supplied by reference TRBV7-4 and TRBJ2-7, is GAGVSQSPRYKVAKRGRDVALRCDSISGHVTLYWYRQTLGQGSEVLTYSQSDAQRDKSGRPSGRFSAERPERSVSTLKIQRTEQGDSAVYLCAWSRTRTSGRNEQYFGPGTRLTVT.

There are many counts of this clonotype. This sequence joins TRBV6-1 and TRBJ1-1, with D possibly TRBD1 on 5 matching bases. The CDR3 is 15 amino acids. CDR1 is MNHNS and CDR2 is SASEGT in the germline V gene. V gave up 4 bases and J gave up 7 bases, with 19 bases separating them. CDR3 coding DNA: TGTGCCAGCAGTGCGGACGTTGGGGGGAGCCTTGAAGCTTTCTTT. Protein: CASSADVGGSLEAFF.

Turning to this clonotype: A read error may produce the germline difference seen at one junction end. The chain is built from TRBV12-3 or TRBV12-4 and TRBJ1-5; maybe TRBD1 (5 bases). This CDR3 is built from 15 residues. The CDR3 coding sequence is TGTGCCAGCAGCTTAGCTAGGGGTCAATCATCGCCCCAGCATTTT. This gives the protein CASSLARGQSSPQHF.

This clonotype came up many times. CDR3 coding DNA: TGTGCCTGCATGGGGCGCGGTACGCAGTATTTT. Amino acid sequence: CACMGRGTQYF. The chain is built from TRBV30 and TRBJ2-3, with D tentatively TRBD1 (5 bases). The CDR3 contains 11 residues. Germline V CDR1 and CDR2: GTSNPN, SVGIG (reference sequence). V was trimmed by 6 bases and J by 8 bases, leaving 12 bases between them.

Remarks on this clonotype: The conserved phenylalanine or tryptophan is not found at the CDR3 terminus, so this likely reflects a read error. The DNA is omitted, as the CDR3 cannot be located on it reliably, and the CDR3 follows TCRdb's listing. This chain uses TRBV2 with TRBJ2-3; the D segment call TRBD1 is taken from the table without a DNA check. A total of 8 residues make up the CDR3, ends included. CDR1 SNHLY and CDR2 FYNNEI come from the germline V gene. This chain's CDR3 is CASSIEGI.

Many counts were recorded for this clonotype. The chain carries TRBV12-3 or TRBV12-4 and TRBJ2-1; 8 nucleotides line up with TRBD1. This CDR3 comprises 14 residues. The V gene end was trimmed by 3 bases and the J gene end by 6 bases; junction bases not matched to a gene: 4. The CDR3 region is CASSFSTGGNEQFF. The CDR3 nucleotides read TGTGCCAGCAGTTTTAGTACAGGGGGCAATGAGCAGTTCTTC.

On this clonotype itself: The conserved closing phenylalanine or tryptophan is absent in this CDR3, likely reflecting a read error. It is unclear where the CDR3 begins or ends on the DNA, so no DNA is shown, and the CDR3 is as TCRdb lists it. The gene calls are TRBV7-2 and TRBJ2-7; the table gives TRBD1 as D, unverified against the DNA. The germline CDR1 and CDR2 sequences are SGHTA and FQGNSA. With termini counted, the CDR3 has 9 amino acids. The CDR3: CASTPDRYT.

This clonotype was seen ten or more times. The chain couples TRBV20-1 to TRBJ2-7; 12 bases fit TRBD1. The CDR3 length is 15 residues. J lost 6 bases, V lost 4 bases, and 10 bases had no gene match. Germline V lookup: CDR1 DFQATT, CDR2 SNEGSKA (reference sequence). The CDR3 bases are TGCAGTGCTAAACCGCGGGACAGGGGGCGCATCGAGCAGTACTTC. Protein product: CSAKPRDRGRIEQYF.

This rearrangement joins TRBV12-3 or TRBV12-4 to TRBJ2-7; D possibly corresponds to TRBD1 (6 bases). V was trimmed by 6 bases and J by 6 bases, leaving 15 bases between them. The CDR3 extends over 13 amino acids. The CDR3 here is CASSREQGSEQYF. The CDR3 nucleotides are TGTGCCAGCAGCCGCGAACAGGGAAGCGAGCAGTACTTC.

The chain joins TRBV24-1 to TRBJ2-2; TRBD2 agrees at 11 bases. The trim removed 11 bases at V and 2 bases at J, leaving 24 bases unmatched. The CDR3 runs 21 residues. The germline CDR1 and CDR2 sequences are KGHDR and SFDVKD. In nucleotides, the CDR3 is TGTGCCAGCGGGCCCTCTATACTTATAGCGGGAGGGCCTGATAACACCGGGGAGCTGTTTTTT. Its protein product is CASGPSILIAGGPDNTGELFF.

The chain uses TRBV9 and TRBJ2-1; 9 bases line up with TRBD1. The CDR3 loop spans 13 amino acids. The germline CDR1 and CDR2 sequences are SGDLS and YYNGEE. The ends lost 3 bases at V and 8 bases at J; junction bases unmatched: 3. DNA for the CDR3: TGTGCCAGCAGCGGGGGACAGGGCGATGAGCAGTTCTTC. Translated: CASSGGQGDEQFF.

V usage is TRBV2 and J usage is TRBJ2-7; D possibly uses TRBD1 or TRBD2 (5 bases each). V was cut by 8 bases and J by 4 bases, with 9 bases left in between. The CDR3 is 11 residues long. The V gene's germline CDR1 is SNHLY and CDR2 FYNNEI. CDR3: CASGGPYEQYF. The CDR3 DNA sequence: TGTGCCAGCGGGGGACCATACGAGCAGTACTTC.

The gene calls are TRBV10-1 and TRBJ2-7; 10 bases line up with TRBD1. V was clipped by 4 bases and J by 4 bases; unmatched bases: 1. Germline V gives CDR1 WNHNN, CDR2 SYGVQD (reference sequence). The CDR3 is made up of 13 amino acids. The chain's CDR3 is CASSGDRGYEQYF. CDR3 in DNA: TGCGCCAGCAGTGGGGACAGGGGTTACGAGCAGTACTTC.

J is TRBJ2-2 and V is TRBV20-1; TRBD2 agrees at 8 bases. CDR1 is DFQATT, CDR2 SNEGSKA, per germline (reference sequence). V trimming: 0 bases; J trimming: 5 bases; junction bases outside the gene matches: 5. The CDR3 runs 15 residues. CDR3 DNA: TGCAGTGCTAGAGAGCGGGGGGTGAGGACCGGGGAGCTGTTTTTT. Protein product: CSARERGVRTGELFF.

Within the sample, this clonotype is medium-sized. The chain combines TRBV29-1 with TRBJ1-1; D possibly corresponds to TRBD1 (6 bases). The CDR3 is 13 amino acids. V was trimmed by 6 bases and J by 0 bases, leaving 11 bases between them. Looked up from germline, CDR1 is SQVTM and CDR2 is ANQGSEA. CDR3 coding DNA: TGCAGCGTGAGAGGACAGATGAACACTGAAGCTTTCTTT. Its translation: CSVRGQMNTEAFF.